This TCR beta chain was obtained from a study of blood T cell repertoires in COVID-19. Study information: Donors in the United States, Italy and Spain gave samples during acute or convalescent COVID-19. In each case, the material was cDNA or gDNA derived from T cells, B-cell-depleted T cells, or PBMCs.

Study processing details: Estimates of nucleated cell counts were drawn from the amplification of reference gene primers. Sequencing used immunoSEQ multiplex PCR; TCRdb keeps in-frame clones, though not all of them. V and J calls and clone size come straight from that table; D and trimming were deduced from the DNA. The sample consists of some 180,000 clones, around 79% of them appearing once. Seattle's enrolled individuals joined amid active infection and were then monitored longitudinally. The CDR3 spans 16 residues. The germline V and J ends were trimmed by 2 bases and 0 bases, with 13 bases remaining between them. Germline values: CDR1 MNHNY, CDR2 SVGAGI (reference sequence).

The sequenced sample was peripheral blood. The chain joins TRBV6-6 to TRBJ1-1; D may be TRBD1 (5 bases). This TCR came from a woman in her thirties or forties with COVID-19, enrolled during active disease. The CDR3, as DNA: TGTGCCAGCAGTTACCCACAGGCTAACCTGAACACTGAAGCTTTCTTT. Its translation: CASSYPQANLNTEAFF.